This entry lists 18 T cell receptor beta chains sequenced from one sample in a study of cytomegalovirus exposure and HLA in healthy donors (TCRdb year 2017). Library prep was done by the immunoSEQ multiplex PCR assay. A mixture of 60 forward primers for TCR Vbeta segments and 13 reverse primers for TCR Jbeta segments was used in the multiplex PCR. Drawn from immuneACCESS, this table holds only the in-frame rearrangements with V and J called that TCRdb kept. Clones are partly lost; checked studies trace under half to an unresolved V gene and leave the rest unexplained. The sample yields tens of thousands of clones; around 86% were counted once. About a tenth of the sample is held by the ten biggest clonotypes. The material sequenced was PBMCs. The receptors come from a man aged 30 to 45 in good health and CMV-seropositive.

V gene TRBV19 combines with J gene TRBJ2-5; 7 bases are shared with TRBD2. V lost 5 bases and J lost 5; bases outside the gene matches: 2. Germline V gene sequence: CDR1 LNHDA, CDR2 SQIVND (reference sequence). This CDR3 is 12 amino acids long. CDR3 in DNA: TGTGCCAGTAGTTCGGGAGGTGAGACCCAGTACTTC. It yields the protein CASSSGGETQYF.

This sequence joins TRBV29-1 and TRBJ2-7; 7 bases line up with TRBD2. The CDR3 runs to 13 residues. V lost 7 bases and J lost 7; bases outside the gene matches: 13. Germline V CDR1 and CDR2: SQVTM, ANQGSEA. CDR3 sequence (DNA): TGCAGCGCCCTCAGCGGGAACGGTCGAGAGCAGTACTTC. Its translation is CSALSGNGREQYF.

This CDR3 is CASRGGGTLSYEQYF. The CDR3 DNA is TGTGCCAGCAGAGGGGGCGGGACCCTCTCCTACGAGCAGTACTTC. The chain couples TRBV28 to TRBJ2-7; D possibly corresponds to TRBD1 (7 bases). The CDR3 length is 15 residues. With 6 bases removed from V and 0 bases from J, the gap between germline ends came to 15 bases. CDR1 is MDHEN, CDR2 SYDVKM, per germline.

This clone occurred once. The CDR3 bases are TGCGCCAGCAGTGAGGGAGCCGGCCCCTACGAGCAGTACTTC. As protein: CASSEGAGPYEQYF. This chain links TRBV10-1 with TRBJ2-7; D gene ambiguous. The V gene lost 2 bases and the J gene lost 2 bases, with 10 bases spanning the gap. Per germline, CDR1 WNHNN and CDR2 SYGVQD (reference sequence). The CDR3 is 14 residues long.

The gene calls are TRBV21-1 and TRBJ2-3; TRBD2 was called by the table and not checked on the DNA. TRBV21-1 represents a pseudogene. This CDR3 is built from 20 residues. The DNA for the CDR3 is TGTGCCAGCAGCATCCCGAATCGACTAGCGGGATGCCTGAGCACAGATACGCAGTATTTT. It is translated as CASSIPNRLAGCLSTDTQYF.

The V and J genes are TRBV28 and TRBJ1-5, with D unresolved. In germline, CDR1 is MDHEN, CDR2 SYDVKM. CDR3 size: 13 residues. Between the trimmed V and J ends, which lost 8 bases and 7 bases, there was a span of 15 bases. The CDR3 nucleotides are TGTGCCAGCCGTCAGCTCAACGGGCAGCCCCAGCATTTT. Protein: CASRQLNGQPQHF.

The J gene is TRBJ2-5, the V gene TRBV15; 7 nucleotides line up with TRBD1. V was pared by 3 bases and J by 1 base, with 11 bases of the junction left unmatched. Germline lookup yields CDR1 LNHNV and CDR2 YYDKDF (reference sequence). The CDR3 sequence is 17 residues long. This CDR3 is CATSRAPTGSSQETQYF. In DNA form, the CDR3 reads TGTGCCACCAGCAGGGCTCCGACAGGGTCGTCCCAAGAGACCCAGTACTTC.

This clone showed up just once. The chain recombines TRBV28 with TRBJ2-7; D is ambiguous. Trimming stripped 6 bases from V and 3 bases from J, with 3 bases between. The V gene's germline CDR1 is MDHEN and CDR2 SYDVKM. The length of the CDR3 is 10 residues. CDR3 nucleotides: TGTGCCAGCAGACACTACGAGCAGTACTTC. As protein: CASRHYEQYF. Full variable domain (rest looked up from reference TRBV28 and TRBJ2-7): DVKVTQSSRYLVKRTGEKVFLECVQDMDHENMFWYRQDPGLGLRLIYFSYDVKMKEKGDIPEGYSVSREKKERFSLILESASTNQTSMYLCASRHYEQYFGPGTRLTVT.

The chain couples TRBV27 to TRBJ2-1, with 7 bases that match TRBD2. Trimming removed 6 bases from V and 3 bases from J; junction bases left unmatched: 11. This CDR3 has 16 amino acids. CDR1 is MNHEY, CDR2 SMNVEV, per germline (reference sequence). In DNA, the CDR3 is TGTGCCAGCAGATTGGGGCTAGCGGCTGACTACAATGAGCAGTTCTTC. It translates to CASRLGLAADYNEQFF.

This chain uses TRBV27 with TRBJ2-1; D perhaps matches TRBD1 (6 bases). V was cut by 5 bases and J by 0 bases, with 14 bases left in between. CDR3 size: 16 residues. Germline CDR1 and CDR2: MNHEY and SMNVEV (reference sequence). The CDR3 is CASSRQQGLSYNEQFF. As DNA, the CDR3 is TGTGCCAGCAGTAGACAACAGGGCCTCTCCTACAATGAGCAGTTCTTC.

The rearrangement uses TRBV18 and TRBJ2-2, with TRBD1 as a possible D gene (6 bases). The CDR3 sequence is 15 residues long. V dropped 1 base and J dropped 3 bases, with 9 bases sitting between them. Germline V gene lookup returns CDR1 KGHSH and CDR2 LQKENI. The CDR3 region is CASSPLAGDTGELFF. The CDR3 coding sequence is TGTGCCAGCTCACCACTGGCAGGGGACACCGGGGAGCTGTTTTTT.

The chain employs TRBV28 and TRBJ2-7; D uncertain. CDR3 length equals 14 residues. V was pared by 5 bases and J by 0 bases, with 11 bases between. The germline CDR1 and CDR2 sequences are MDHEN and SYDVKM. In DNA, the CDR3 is TGTGCCAGCAGTAGACCCCCGGGCTCCTACGAGCAGTACTTC. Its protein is CASSRPPGSYEQYF.

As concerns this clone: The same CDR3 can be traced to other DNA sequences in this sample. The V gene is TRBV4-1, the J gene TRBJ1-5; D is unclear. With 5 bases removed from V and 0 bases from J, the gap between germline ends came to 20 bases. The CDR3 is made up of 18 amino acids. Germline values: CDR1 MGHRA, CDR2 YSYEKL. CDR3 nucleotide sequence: TGCGCCAGCAGCGAGTATCGAATGGACGGAGGTAGCAATCAGCCCCAGCATTTT. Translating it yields CASSEYRMDGGSNQPQHF.

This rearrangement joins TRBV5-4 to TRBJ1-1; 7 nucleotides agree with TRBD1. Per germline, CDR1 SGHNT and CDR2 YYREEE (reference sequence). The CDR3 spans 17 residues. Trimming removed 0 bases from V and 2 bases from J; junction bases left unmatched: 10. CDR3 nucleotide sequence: TGTGCCAGCAGCTTGGGGGGGGACAGACACCTCAACACTGAAGCTTTCTTT. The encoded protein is CASSLGGDRHLNTEAFF.

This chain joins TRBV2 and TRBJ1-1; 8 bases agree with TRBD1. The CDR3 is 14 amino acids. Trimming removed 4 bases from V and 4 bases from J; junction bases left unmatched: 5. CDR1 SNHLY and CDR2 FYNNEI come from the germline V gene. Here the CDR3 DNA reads TGTGCCAGCAGTGGGCAGGGGGCGGGCACTGAAGCTTTCTTT. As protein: CASSGQGAGTEAFF.

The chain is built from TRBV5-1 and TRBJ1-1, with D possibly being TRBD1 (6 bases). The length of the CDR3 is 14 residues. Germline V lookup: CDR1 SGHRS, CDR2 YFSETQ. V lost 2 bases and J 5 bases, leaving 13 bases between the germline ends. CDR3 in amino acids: CASSFQGQRTEAFF. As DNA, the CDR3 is TGCGCCAGCAGCTTCCAGGGGCAGAGGACTGAAGCTTTCTTT.

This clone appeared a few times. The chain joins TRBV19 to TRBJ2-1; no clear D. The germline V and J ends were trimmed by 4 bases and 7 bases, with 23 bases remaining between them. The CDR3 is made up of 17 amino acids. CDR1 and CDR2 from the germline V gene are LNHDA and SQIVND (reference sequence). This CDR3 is CASSNRNGSQLWNEQFF. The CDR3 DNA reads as TGTGCCAGTAGTAACCGAAATGGATCTCAACTATGGAATGAGCAGTTCTTC. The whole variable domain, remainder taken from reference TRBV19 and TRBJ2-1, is DGGITQSPKYLFRKEGQNVTLSCEQNLNHDAMYWYRQDPGQGLRLIYYSQIVNDFQKGDIAEGYSVSREKKESFPLTVTSAQKNPTAFYLCASSNRNGSQLWNEQFFGPGTRLTVL.

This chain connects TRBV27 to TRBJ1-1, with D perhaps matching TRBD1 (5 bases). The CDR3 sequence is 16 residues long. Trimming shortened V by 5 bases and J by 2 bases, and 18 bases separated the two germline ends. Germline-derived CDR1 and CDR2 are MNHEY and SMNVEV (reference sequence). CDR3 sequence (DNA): TGTGCCAGCAGTCGCAGCCTAGGGCAGGGCAACACTGAAGCTTTCTTT. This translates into CASSRSLGQGNTEAFF.